This section outlines one T cell receptor beta chain sequence together with its context. Data came from immunoSEQ multiplex PCR; TCRdb stores just in-frame clones and leaves some out. The sample yields fewer than 400,000 clones, nearly 90% seen once. CDR1 GTSNPN and CDR2 SVGIG come from the germline V gene (reference sequence). Trimming left V 3 bases short and J 10 bases short, with 10 bases between. The CDR3 sequence is 12 residues long. The source of the sample is a study of blood T cell repertoires in COVID-19. Study summary: There were acute and convalescent COVID-19 samples, and they came from the United States, Italy and Spain.

Living in about two dozen US areas, the participants were between about 18 and 95 years of age. Cohort assignment relied on participant-reported clinical history. Before being deemed recovered, Cohort 3 donors had two negative PCRs, clearance, or symptom resolution. The sequence was obtained from a woman under 40 who had recovered from COVID-19. The sequenced sample was PBMCs or T cells enriched from blood (not recorded which). The rearrangement joins TRBV30 to TRBJ1-6; D is undetermined. This chain's CDR3 is CAWRPGVSPLHF. The CDR3 DNA follows: TGTGCCTGGAGGCCCGGGGTGTCACCCCTCCACTTT.